These 8 T cell receptor beta chains were all obtained from the same sample, sequenced in a study of T cell responses to AZD1222 COVID-19 vaccine (dated by TCRdb to the early 2020s). The time point label on this specimen signifies: baseline before first vaccination. Preparation of the library involved the immunoSEQ multiplex PCR assay. Entries here come from immuneACCESS through TCRdb and include only in-frame sequences with V and J called. Some clones fail to appear in such tables; in the studies checked, an unresolved V gene covers under half of the shortfall, and the cause of the remainder is unknown. This sample lists about 190,000 clones; approximately 90% were detected once. Roughly 0.99% of the sample rests with the top ten. The sample in question was peripheral blood, obtained on day 0 of AZD1222 vaccination. The receptors were sampled from an adult in good health.

V usage is TRBV6-5 and J usage is TRBJ1-1; D not resolved. The ends were cut back, 5 bases at V and 6 bases at J, with 7 bases in the middle. This CDR3 comprises 11 residues. CDR1 MNHEY and CDR2 SVGAGI come from the germline V gene. The chain's CDR3 is CASSLGSEAFF. The CDR3 nucleotides are TGTGCCAGCAGTCTAGGATCTGAAGCTTTCTTT.

V is TRBV6-2 or TRBV6-3 and J is TRBJ2-2; TRBD2 agrees at 8 bases. Germline V gene lookup returns CDR1 MNHEY and CDR2 SVGEGT. Trimming removed 5 bases from V and 0 bases from J; junction bases left unmatched: 5. This CDR3 is built from 16 residues. CDR3 residues: CASSKPGLANTGELFF. For the CDR3, the DNA is TGTGCCAGCAGTAAACCGGGACTAGCGAACACCGGGGAGCTGTTTTTT.

This chain uses TRBV15 with TRBJ2-2; TRBD2 might be the D (5 bases). The ends were cut back, 0 bases at V and 6 bases at J, with 14 bases in the middle. CDR3 size: 16 residues. Germline CDR1 LNHNV, CDR2 YYDKDF (reference sequence). The CDR3 protein is CATSRDLGERPGELFF. Here the CDR3 DNA reads TGTGCCACCAGCAGAGATCTTGGGGAGAGACCCGGGGAGCTGTTTTTT.

The chain is built from TRBV4-1 and TRBJ2-7; TRBD2 is a possible D gene (6 bases). V lost 2 bases to trimming and J lost 7 bases, with 18 bases between them. The CDR3 is made up of 15 amino acids. In germline, CDR1 is MGHRA, CDR2 YSYEKL. This CDR3 reads CASSQSPWDSREQYF. Here the CDR3 DNA reads TGCGCCAGCAGCCAATCACCGTGGGACTCGCGAGAGCAGTACTTC.

This clone occurred a few times. J is TRBJ2-7 and V is TRBV10-3, with unresolved D. Germline-derived CDR1 and CDR2 are ENHRY and SYGVKD. Trimming cost V 2 bases and J 6 bases, with 17 bases left between them. The CDR3 runs 15 residues. This chain's CDR3 is CAISEEKLLTVEQYF. CDR3 sequence (DNA): TGTGCCATCAGTGAGGAAAAACTTCTTACCGTCGAGCAGTACTTC.

V usage is TRBV6-5 and J usage is TRBJ1-2; D is undetermined. V was cut by 3 bases and J by 1 base, with 6 bases left in between. The CDR3 loop spans 13 amino acids. Germline-derived CDR1 and CDR2 are MNHEY and SVGAGI. CDR3 sequence (DNA): TGTGCCAGCAGTTATCTCTTTAACTATGGCTACACCTTC. Amino acids: CASSYLFNYGYTF.

V and J are TRBV2 and TRBJ1-5; 10 bases agree with TRBD1. The CDR3 is made up of 14 amino acids. CDR1 SNHLY and CDR2 FYNNEI come from the germline V gene. V shed 10 bases and J 5 bases; nucleotides not matched to a gene: 8. As DNA, the CDR3 is TGTGCCACTCGGGACAGGGGATTCGATCAGCCCCAGCATTTT. Translated, it gives CATRDRGFDQPQHF.

The CDR3 loop is CASSLRGLAGSTDTQYF. The DNA of the CDR3 is TGTGCCAGCAGCTTACGGGGACTAGCGGGAAGCACAGATACGCAGTATTTT. V and J are TRBV11-2 and TRBJ2-3, with 13 bases that match TRBD2. This CDR3 is built from 17 residues. Germline lookup yields CDR1 SGHAT and CDR2 FQNNGV. V gave up 2 bases and J gave up 0 bases; unmatched junction bases: 2. Together with reference TRBV11-2 and TRBJ2-3, the CDR3 gives the full variable domain: EAGVAQSPRYKIIEKRQSVAFWCNPISGHATLYWYQQILGQGPKLLIQFQNNGVVDDSQLPKDRFSAERLKGVDSTLKIQPAKLEDSAVYLCASSLRGLAGSTDTQYFGPGTRLTVL.